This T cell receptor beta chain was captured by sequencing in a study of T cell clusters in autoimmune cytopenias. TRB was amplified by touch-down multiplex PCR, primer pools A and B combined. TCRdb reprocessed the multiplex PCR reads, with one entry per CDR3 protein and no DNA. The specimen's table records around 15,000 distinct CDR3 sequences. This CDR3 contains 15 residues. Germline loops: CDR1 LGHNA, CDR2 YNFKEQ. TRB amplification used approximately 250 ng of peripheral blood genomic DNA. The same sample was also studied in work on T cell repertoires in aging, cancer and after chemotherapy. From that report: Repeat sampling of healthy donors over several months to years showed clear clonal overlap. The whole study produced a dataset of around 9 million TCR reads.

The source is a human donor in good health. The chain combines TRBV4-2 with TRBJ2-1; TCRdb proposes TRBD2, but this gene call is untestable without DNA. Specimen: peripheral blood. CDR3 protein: CASRQLAARVDEQFF.